This passage covers 8 T cell receptor beta chains from one sample sequenced in a study of spatial heterogeneity in lung cancer. General study results and limits: Mutation tallies in tumors tracked expanded intratumoral alpha and beta TCR counts.

MiXCR was run by TCRdb on the 5' RACE reads, yielding one entry per CDR3 protein. Among under 15,000 distinct CDR3 sequences, approximately 3% were seen once, and the ten largest hold roughly 15%. As to time point: sample taken at primary tumor resection. Their antigens are not known. The source was lung tumor tissue, collected at surgery. The receptors originated from a male donor with early-stage non-small cell lung cancer.

In its sample, this clonotype was seen many times. The chain is built from TRBV2 and TRBJ2-1; 8 bases match TRBD1. This CDR3 has 16 amino acids. Looked up from germline, CDR1 is SNHLY and CDR2 is FYNNEI. The ends lost 8 bases at V and 6 bases at J; junction bases unmatched: 15. This chain's CDR3 is CASQGQEESLGNEQFF. The CDR3 DNA follows: TGTGCCAGCCAGGGACAGGAGGAATCCCTGGGCAATGAGCAGTTCTTC.

This clonotype was observed many times. V usage is TRBV5-1 and J usage is TRBJ1-1, with 8 positions matching TRBD1. The germline gives CDR1 SGHRS, CDR2 YFSETQ. The CDR3 length is 14 residues. J was trimmed by 4 bases and V by 4 bases; bases with no gene match: 6. DNA of the CDR3: TGCGCCAGCAGCAAACAGGGGGATGCCACTGAAGCTTTCTTT. Its protein is CASSKQGDATEAFF.

This clonotype qualifies as medium-sized. The chain recombines TRBV4-1 with TRBJ1-4; 7 bases are shared with TRBD1. CDR1 MGHRA and CDR2 YSYEKL come from the germline V gene. V lost 7 bases, J lost 0 bases, and 2 bases stayed unmatched. This CDR3 region has 14 residues. CDR3 in amino acids: CASTTGSTNEKLFF. As DNA, the CDR3 is TGCGCCAGCACGACAGGGTCAACTAATGAAAAACTGTTTTTT.

There are many counts of this clonotype. The V gene is TRBV5-4, the J gene TRBJ1-1; 9 positions agree with TRBD1. The CDR3 runs to 15 residues. Trimming at V came to 0 bases and at J to 3 bases, leaving 3 bases not matched to a gene. Germline V gene lookup returns CDR1 SGHNT and CDR2 YYREEE (reference sequence). The CDR3 sequence: CASSLGGQGDTEAFF. The CDR3 region has the DNA TGTGCCAGCAGCTTGGGGGGACAGGGCGACACTGAAGCTTTCTTT.

This clonotype came up a few times. The chain combines TRBV12-3 or TRBV12-4 with TRBJ2-6; a possible D gene is TRBD2 (6 bases). The CDR3 is 19 residues long. Trimming removed 6 bases at V and 3 bases at J, with 24 bases between. For the CDR3, the DNA is TGTGCCAGCAGCCCTATTACCCGCGCTACTAGCTTTGGGGCCAACGTCCTGACTTTC. Translating it yields CASSPITRATSFGANVLTF.

This clonotype was observed at least ten times. The rearrangement links TRBV6-5 to TRBJ1-2; no reliable D call. Germline values: CDR1 MNHEY, CDR2 SVGAGI. Trimming shortened V by 2 bases and J by 0 bases, and 10 bases separated the two germline ends. The length of the CDR3 is 15 residues. The CDR3 DNA reads as TGTGCCAGCAGTTACAACTTCCAAGCTAACTATGGCTACACCTTC. Amino acids: CASSYNFQANYGYTF.

This clonotype was recorded many times. This rearrangement joins TRBV7-2 to TRBJ1-4; 7 bases align to TRBD1. Looked up from germline, CDR1 is SGHTA and CDR2 is FQGNSA. After removal of 5 bases from V and 8 bases from J, the junction contained 17 bases not matched to a gene. This CDR3 is built from 17 residues. In nucleotides, the CDR3 is TGTGCCAGCAGCCGCATAACACCGACAGGGAACGGGGAAAAACTGTTTTTT. The encoded protein is CASSRITPTGNGEKLFF.

This clonotype was counted at least ten times. The chain has TRBV7-8 and TRBJ2-7, with D hard to call. Germline-derived CDR1 and CDR2 are SGHVS and FQNEAQ. V was cut by 3 bases and J by 2 bases, with 41 bases left in between. The CDR3 spans 24 residues. CDR3 sequence: CASSFLTPPWVIRPARFRPYEQYF. For the CDR3, the DNA is TGTGCCAGCAGCTTTTTAACCCCCCCCTGGGTTATACGACCTGCCCGGTTCCGTCCCTACGAGCAGTACTTC.